These 32 T cell receptor beta chains share one sample of origin, sequenced in a study of T cell responses to AZD1222 COVID-19 vaccine. Sequenced by immunoSEQ multiplex PCR; TCRdb stores in-frame clones only, minus some. The sample lists more than 110,000 clones; around 90% were seen once. The sequencing used peripheral blood, collected on day 0 of AZD1222 vaccination. The receptors originated from an adult in good health.

The J gene is TRBJ1-5, the V gene TRBV7-8; D might be TRBD1 (5 bases). The V end lost 0 bases, the J end lost 7 bases, and 10 bases lay between the germline ends. This CDR3 is built from 14 residues. Germline loops: CDR1 SGHVS, CDR2 FQNEAQ. The CDR3 nucleotides are TGTGCCAGCAGCTTAGCCGGGGGAGGCCAGCCCCAGCATTTT. Amino acid sequence: CASSLAGGGQPQHF.

This chain connects TRBV5-6 to TRBJ1-1; the D gene is possibly TRBD1 (6 bases). Trimming took off 3 bases at V and 1 base at J, with 13 bases between the two ends. The CDR3 is 15 residues long. CDR1 is SGHDT, CDR2 YYEEEE, per germline. The CDR3 reads CASSSGQRRNTEAFF. In DNA, the CDR3 is TGTGCCAGCAGCTCAGGACAGAGGAGGAACACTGAAGCTTTCTTT.

This chain connects TRBV4-1 to TRBJ2-5; possible D gene TRBD2, 5 bases. The CDR3 consists of 14 residues. V dropped 0 bases and J dropped 5 bases, with 10 bases sitting between them. CDR1 is MGHRA, CDR2 YSYEKL, per germline. The CDR3 reads CASSQEWGAETQYF. CDR3 nucleotides: TGCGCCAGCAGCCAAGAATGGGGAGCGGAGACCCAGTACTTC.

The chain recombines TRBV12-5 with TRBJ2-1; 11 bases map to TRBD2. The CDR3 has 21 amino acids. Germline assignment: CDR1 LGHNT and CDR2 FRNRAP. Trimming removed 7 bases from V and 0 bases from J; junction bases left unmatched: 20. CDR3 DNA: TGTGCTAGTGCTTTCGGGGGAGGACTAGCGGGCTCTTTTAGCTCCTACAATGAGCAGTTCTTC. Its translation: CASAFGGGLAGSFSSYNEQFF.

This chain connects TRBV18 to TRBJ2-1, with no clear D. Trimming removed 0 bases from V and 7 bases from J, with 19 bases in between. The CDR3 sequence is 17 residues long. The germline V gene has CDR1 KGHSH and CDR2 LQKENI. Here the CDR3 reads CASSPPVTPSFGNEQFF. The CDR3 DNA follows: TGTGCCAGCTCACCACCGGTGACACCTTCTTTTGGGAATGAGCAGTTCTTC.

This clone was picked up one time. The V gene is TRBV9, the J gene TRBJ1-2; TRBD1 agrees at 8 bases. This CDR3 is 15 amino acids long. V dropped 3 bases and J dropped 4; count of bases not matched to a gene: 8. Germline-derived CDR1 and CDR2 are SGDLS and YYNGEE. The CDR3 spells CASSASGQVVYGYTF. In DNA, the CDR3 is TGTGCCAGCAGCGCATCGGGACAGGTCGTCTATGGCTACACCTTC.

CDR3 sequence (DNA): TGTGCCAGCAGCTTGGGACCGCTTGGCAATCAGCCCCAGCATTTT. This sequence encodes CASSLGPLGNQPQHF. The V gene is TRBV5-6, the J gene TRBJ1-5; D is unresolved. Germline V lookup: CDR1 SGHDT, CDR2 YYEEEE. The CDR3 consists of 15 residues. V was shortened by 0 bases and J by 2 bases, with 9 bases between the two germline ends.

The gene calls are TRBV5-5 and TRBJ1-3; no clear D. This CDR3 is built from 14 residues. Trimming cost V 0 bases and J 1 base, with 5 bases left between them. Germline V gene lookup returns CDR1 SGHKS and CDR2 YYEKEE (reference sequence). The CDR3 DNA sequence: TGTGCCAGCAGCTTGGGCACTTCTGGAAACACCATATATTTT. Its translation: CASSLGTSGNTIYF.

This chain joins TRBV7-9 and TRBJ1-5; the match to TRBD1 covers 10 bases. There are 16 residues in the CDR3. Germline V gene data show CDR1 as SEHNR and CDR2 as FQNEAQ (reference sequence). J lost 2 bases, V lost 2 bases, and 3 bases had no gene match. The CDR3 DNA reads as TGTGCCAGCAGCTTAACGGGGACAGGGGGCAATCAGCCCCAGCATTTT. It codes for CASSLTGTGGNQPQHF.

This clone came up once. The rearrangement uses TRBV10-3 and TRBJ2-3; D is possibly TRBD2 (6 bases). The CDR3 loop spans 14 amino acids. Trimming pared 6 bases from V and 3 bases from J, leaving 13 bases between. CDR1 is ENHRY, CDR2 SYGVKD, per germline. CDR3 in DNA: TGTGCCATCAGCAACCTAGCGAGGACAGATACGCAGTATTTT. This codes for CAISNLARTDTQYF.

V and J are TRBV10-3 and TRBJ2-7; possible D gene TRBD2, 6 bases. The V end lost 6 bases, the J end lost 5 bases, and 17 bases lay between the germline ends. Germline assignment: CDR1 ENHRY and CDR2 SYGVKD. This CDR3 has 14 residues. The CDR3 loop reads CAIRGLSLFDEQYF. CDR3 bases: TGTGCCATCAGGGGACTCTCGCTCTTCGACGAGCAGTACTTC.

The rearrangement joins TRBV4-2 to TRBJ2-1; 8 nucleotides line up with TRBD2. Per germline, CDR1 LGHNA and CDR2 YNFKEQ. Unmatched junction bases numbered 7, after V lost 0 bases and J lost 3 bases. The CDR3 is 17 amino acids. The CDR3 nucleotides are TGTGCCAGCAGCCAAGATCTACTAGCGGAGATCTACAATGAGCAGTTCTTC. This gives the protein CASSQDLLAEIYNEQFF.

The chain uses TRBV11-2 and TRBJ2-7; unclear D gene. The CDR3 consists of 12 residues. The V and J ends lost 6 bases and 3 bases respectively, with 9 bases between them. The V gene's germline CDR1 is SGHAT and CDR2 FQNNGV. CDR3 nucleotides: TGTGCCAGCAGTCCCTTTCACTACGAGCAGTACTTC. It is translated as CASSPFHYEQYF. Variable domain in full (rest from reference TRBV11-2 and TRBJ2-7): EAGVAQSPRYKIIEKRQSVAFWCNPISGHATLYWYQQILGQGPKLLIQFQNNGVVDDSQLPKDRFSAERLKGVDSTLKIQPAKLEDSAVYLCASSPFHYEQYFGPGTRLTVT.

J is TRBJ2-1 and V is TRBV7-9, with TRBD2 matching over 7 bases. There are 14 residues in the CDR3. The J segment lost 7 bases and the V segment lost 3 bases, leaving 6 bases of the junction unmatched. Per germline, CDR1 SEHNR and CDR2 FQNEAQ (reference sequence). The CDR3 region is CASSLRERKNEQFF. In nucleotides, the CDR3 is TGTGCCAGCAGCTTGCGGGAGCGAAAGAATGAGCAGTTCTTC.

The chain carries TRBV24-1 and TRBJ1-5; D might be TRBD1 (6 bases). Germline values: CDR1 KGHDR, CDR2 SFDVKD. The germline V and J ends were trimmed by 5 bases and 2 bases, with 9 bases remaining between them. There are 14 residues in the CDR3. The CDR3 bases are TGTGCCACCAGTGTAGGGGGAGGCAATCAGCCCCAGCATTTT. Translating gives CATSVGGGNQPQHF.

V gene TRBV28 combines with J gene TRBJ2-1; 7 positions agree with TRBD2. This CDR3 comprises 15 residues. From germline, CDR1 is MDHEN and CDR2 SYDVKM. V was clipped by 3 bases and J by 1 base; unmatched bases: 3. The CDR3 DNA sequence: TGTGCCAGCAGTTTGTCTAGCGGTTCCTACAATGAGCAGTTCTTC. Protein product: CASSLSSGSYNEQFF.

This clone was detected only once. The J gene is TRBJ2-1, the V gene TRBV10-1; 7 nucleotides match TRBD1. The CDR3 runs to 18 residues. Germline V gene lookup returns CDR1 WNHNN and CDR2 SYGVQD (reference sequence). Losses at the gene ends were 9 bases for V and 0 bases for J; bases not matched to a gene: 17. The CDR3 bases are TGCGCCAGGTTGGGGGACAGTCTGGACCAATTCTCCTACAATGAGCAGTTCTTC. Its protein is CARLGDSLDQFSYNEQFF.

The chain couples TRBV7-2 to TRBJ1-6, with D perhaps TRBD1 (5 bases). The CDR3 length is 14 residues. The V and J ends lost 1 base and 7 bases respectively, with 8 bases between them. The germline V gene encodes CDR1 SGHTA and CDR2 FQGNSA. CDR3 loop: CASSLVWGNSPLHF. DNA of the CDR3: TGTGCCAGCAGCTTAGTCTGGGGCAATTCACCCCTCCACTTT.

This rearrangement joins TRBV7-3 to TRBJ2-1; 9 bases align to TRBD2. The J segment lost 4 bases and the V segment lost 5 bases, leaving 12 bases of the junction unmatched. Germline CDR1 SGHTA, CDR2 FQGTGA. This CDR3 region has 17 residues. The CDR3: CASSRGGWREGYNEQFF. The CDR3 coding sequence is TGTGCCAGCAGCCGCGGGGGGTGGCGGGAGGGATACAATGAGCAGTTCTTC.

This clone was seen repeatedly, ten times or more. CDR3 nucleotides: TGTGCCAGCAGTTCCAGCGGCGGCAATCAGCCCCAGCATTTT. This gives the protein CASSSSGGNQPQHF. The chain has TRBV6-5 and TRBJ1-5; the D is unclear. Germline V gene data show CDR1 as MNHEY and CDR2 as SVGAGI. This CDR3 contains 14 residues. The V gene lost 4 bases and the J gene lost 2 bases, with 9 bases spanning the gap.

CDR3 in amino acids: CATSRDVSGAEAFF. CDR3 bases: TGTGCCACCAGCAGAGATGTTTCAGGGGCTGAAGCTTTCTTT. The chain is built from TRBV15 and TRBJ1-1; D might be TRBD1 (6 bases). The germline V gene has CDR1 LNHNV and CDR2 YYDKDF (reference sequence). V dropped 0 bases and J dropped 6 bases, with 11 bases sitting between them. The CDR3 is 14 amino acids.

The chain has TRBV28 and TRBJ2-7; possibly TRBD2 for D (5 bases). Per the germline V gene, CDR1 is MDHEN and CDR2 is SYDVKM. The CDR3 contains 12 residues. The V and J ends lost 11 bases and 6 bases respectively, with 17 bases between them. The CDR3 is CAAALEGGEQYF. The CDR3 DNA reads TGTGCCGCGGCCCTTGAGGGCGGCGAGCAGTACTTC.

The rearrangement joins TRBV21-1 to TRBJ1-5. TRBV21-1 is assigned pseudogene status. The CDR3 covers 13 residues. The CDR3 region is CASSPAGGQPQHF. DNA for the CDR3: TGTGCCAGCAGCCCGGCAGGAGGACAGCCCCAGCATTTT.

CDR3 protein: CASSYWGREGNEQYF. The CDR3, as DNA: TGTGCCAGCAGTTACTGGGGCAGGGAGGGGAACGAGCAGTACTTC. The chain joins TRBV6-5 to TRBJ2-7, with 7 bases identical to TRBD2. From germline, CDR1 is MNHEY and CDR2 SVGAGI. The CDR3 sequence is 15 residues long. V shed 1 base and J 5 bases; nucleotides not matched to a gene: 8.

The CDR3 protein is CSVPTVVGYTF. Written as DNA, the CDR3 is TGCAGCGTTCCCACAGTGGTTGGCTACACCTTC. The chain employs TRBV29-1 and TRBJ1-2; D gene unclear. The CDR3 runs to 11 residues. Germline CDR1 reads SQVTM; CDR2 reads ANQGSEA. V was shortened by 5 bases and J by 7 bases, with 11 bases between the two germline ends.

The V and J genes are TRBV20-1 and TRBJ2-2; D possibly corresponds to TRBD2 (6 bases). This CDR3 region has 15 residues. Germline V gene sequence: CDR1 DFQATT, CDR2 SNEGSKA (reference sequence). V lost 3 bases and J lost 2, with 13 bases in between. The CDR3 coding sequence is TGCAGTGCTAGTGTTGCGGGACGCAACACCGGGGAGCTGTTTTTT. Protein: CSASVAGRNTGELFF.

This clone was observed a few times. This chain links TRBV4-2 with TRBJ1-5; D is possibly TRBD1 (5 bases). CDR1 is LGHNA, CDR2 YNFKEQ, per germline. V dropped 0 bases and J dropped 0 bases, with 12 bases sitting between them. The CDR3 has 17 residues. The CDR3 here is CASSQDLSGLSNQPQHF. DNA for the CDR3: TGTGCCAGCAGCCAAGATTTATCGGGACTTAGCAATCAGCCCCAGCATTTT.

This chain connects TRBV18 to TRBJ2-7; no clear D gene. This CDR3 spans 16 amino acids. Trimming shortened V by 2 bases and J by 6 bases, and 20 bases separated the two germline ends. Per the germline V gene, CDR1 is KGHSH and CDR2 is LQKENI. The CDR3 DNA reads TGTGCCAGCTCACCATCCGCCGGTCGCCTAAACACCGAGCAGTACTTC. This codes for CASSPSAGRLNTEQYF.

The V call is TRBV13, the J call TRBJ1-5; D is possibly TRBD1 (6 bases). The CDR3 is 14 amino acids. The V gene's germline CDR1 is PRHDT and CDR2 FYEKMQ (reference sequence). Trimming left V 2 bases short and J 3 bases short, with 8 bases between. The CDR3 loop is CASSLRQANQPQHF. Here the CDR3 DNA reads TGTGCCAGCAGCTTACGACAGGCCAATCAGCCCCAGCATTTT.

This chain uses TRBV7-3 with TRBJ2-1; tentatively, D is TRBD1 (6 bases). This CDR3 has 14 amino acids. CDR1 is SGHTA and CDR2 is FQGTGA in the germline V gene. Trimming removed 5 bases at V and 6 bases at J, with 14 bases between. In nucleotides, the CDR3 is TGTGCCAGCAGCACTTCGGGCAGGGGCAATGAGCAGTTCTTC. Its translation: CASSTSGRGNEQFF.

The chain carries TRBV7-8 and TRBJ2-5; D remains unclear. The CDR3 is made up of 11 amino acids. The ends were cut back, 8 bases at V and 5 bases at J, with 9 bases in the middle. Germline-derived CDR1 and CDR2 are SGHVS and FQNEAQ. CDR3 nucleotides: TGTGCCAGCGGGATGAGGGAGACCCAGTACTTC. This translates into CASGMRETQYF. The full variable domain, completed using reference TRBV7-8 and TRBJ2-5, is GAGVSQSPRYKVAKRGQDVALRCDPISGHVSLFWYQQALGQGPEFLTYFQNEAQLDKSGLPSDRFFAERPEGSVSTLKIQRTQQEDSAVYLCASGMRETQYFGPGTRLLVL.

The chain couples TRBV5-1 to TRBJ2-3; TRBD1 might be the D (5 bases). The V gene's germline CDR1 is SGHRS and CDR2 YFSETQ. Deletions cut 0 bases from V and 6 bases from J, with 8 bases between. This CDR3 has 13 amino acids. The CDR3 nucleotides are TGCGCCAGCAGCTTGGACAGGCGGGATACGCAGTATTTT. Amino acid sequence: CASSLDRRDTQYF.